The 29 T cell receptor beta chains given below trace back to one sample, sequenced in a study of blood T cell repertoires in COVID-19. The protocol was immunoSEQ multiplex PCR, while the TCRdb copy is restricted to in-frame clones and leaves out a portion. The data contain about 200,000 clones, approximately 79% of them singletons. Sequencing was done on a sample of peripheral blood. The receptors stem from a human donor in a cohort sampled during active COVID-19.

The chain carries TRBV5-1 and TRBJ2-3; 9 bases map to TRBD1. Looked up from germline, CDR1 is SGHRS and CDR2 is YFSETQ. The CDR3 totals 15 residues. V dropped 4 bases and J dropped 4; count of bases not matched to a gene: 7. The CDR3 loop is CASSDGTGWADTQYF. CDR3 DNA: TGCGCCAGCAGCGACGGGACAGGGTGGGCAGATACGCAGTATTTT.

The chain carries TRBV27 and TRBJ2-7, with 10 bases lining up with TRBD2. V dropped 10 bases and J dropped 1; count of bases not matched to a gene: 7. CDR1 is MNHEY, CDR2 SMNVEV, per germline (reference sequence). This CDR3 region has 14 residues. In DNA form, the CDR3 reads TGTGCCAAGATGGGACTAGCGCCTTCCTACGAGCAGTACTTC. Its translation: CAKMGLAPSYEQYF.

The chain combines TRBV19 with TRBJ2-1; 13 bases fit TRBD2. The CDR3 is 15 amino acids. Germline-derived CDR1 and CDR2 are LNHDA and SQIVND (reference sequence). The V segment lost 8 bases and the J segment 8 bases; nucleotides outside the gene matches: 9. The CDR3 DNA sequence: TGTGCCAGTCAGTGGGGACTAGCGGGAACCTATGAGCAGTTCTTC. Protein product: CASQWGLAGTYEQFF.

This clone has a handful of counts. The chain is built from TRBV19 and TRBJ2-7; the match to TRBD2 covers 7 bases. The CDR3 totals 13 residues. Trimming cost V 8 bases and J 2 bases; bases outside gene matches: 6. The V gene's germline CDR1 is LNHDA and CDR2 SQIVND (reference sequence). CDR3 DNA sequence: TGTGCCAGTGGGGATGGGAGGGCCTACGAGCAGTACTTC. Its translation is CASGDGRAYEQYF.

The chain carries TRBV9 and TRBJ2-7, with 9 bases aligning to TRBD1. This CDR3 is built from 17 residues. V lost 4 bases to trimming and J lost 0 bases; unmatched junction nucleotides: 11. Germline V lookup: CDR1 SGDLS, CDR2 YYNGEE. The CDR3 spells CASSKYPGTGPSYEQYF. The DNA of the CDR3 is TGTGCCAGCAGCAAATACCCCGGGACAGGGCCCTCCTACGAGCAGTACTTC. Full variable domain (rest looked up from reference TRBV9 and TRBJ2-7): DSGVTQTPKHLITATGQRVTLRCSPRSGDLSVYWYQQSLDQGLQFLIQYYNGEERAKGNILERFSAQQFPDLHSELNLSSLELGDSALYFCASSKYPGTGPSYEQYFGPGTRLTVT.

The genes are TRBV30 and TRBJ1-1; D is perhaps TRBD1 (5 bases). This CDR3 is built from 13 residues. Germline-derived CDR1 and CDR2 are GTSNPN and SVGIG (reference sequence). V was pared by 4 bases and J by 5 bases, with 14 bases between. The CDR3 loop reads CAWTYSAGTEAFF. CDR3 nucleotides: TGTGCCTGGACCTATAGTGCAGGGACTGAAGCTTTCTTT.

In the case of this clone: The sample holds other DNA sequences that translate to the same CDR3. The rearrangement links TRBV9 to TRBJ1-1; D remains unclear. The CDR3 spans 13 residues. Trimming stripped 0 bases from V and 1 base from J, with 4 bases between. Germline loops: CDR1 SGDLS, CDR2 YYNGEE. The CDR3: CASSVGANTEAFF. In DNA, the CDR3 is TGTGCCAGCAGCGTAGGAGCGAACACTGAAGCTTTCTTT. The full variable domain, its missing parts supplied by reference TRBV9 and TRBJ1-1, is DSGVTQTPKHLITATGQRVTLRCSPRSGDLSVYWYQQSLDQGLQFLIQYYNGEERAKGNILERFSAQQFPDLHSELNLSSLELGDSALYFCASSVGANTEAFFGQGTRLTVV.

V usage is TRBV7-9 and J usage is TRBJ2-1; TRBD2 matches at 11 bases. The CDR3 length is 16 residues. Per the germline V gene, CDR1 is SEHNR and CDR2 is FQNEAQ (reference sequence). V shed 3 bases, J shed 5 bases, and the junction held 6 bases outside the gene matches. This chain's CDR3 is CASSFLTSGTNNEQFF. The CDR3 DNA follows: TGTGCCAGCAGCTTCCTGACTAGCGGGACTAACAATGAGCAGTTCTTC.

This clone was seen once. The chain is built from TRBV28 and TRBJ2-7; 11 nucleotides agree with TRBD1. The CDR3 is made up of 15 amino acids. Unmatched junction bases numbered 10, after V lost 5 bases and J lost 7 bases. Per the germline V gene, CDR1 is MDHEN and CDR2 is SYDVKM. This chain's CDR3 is CASSPRGTGGREQYF. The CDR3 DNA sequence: TGTGCCAGCAGTCCGCGAGGGACAGGGGGACGAGAGCAGTACTTC.

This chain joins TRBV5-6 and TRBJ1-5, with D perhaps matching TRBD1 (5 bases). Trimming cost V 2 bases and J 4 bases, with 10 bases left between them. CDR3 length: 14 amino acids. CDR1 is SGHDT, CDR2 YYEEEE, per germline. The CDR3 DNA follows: TGTGCCAGCAGCTTCGCCGGGGGGAATCAGCCCCAGCATTTT. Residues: CASSFAGGNQPQHF.

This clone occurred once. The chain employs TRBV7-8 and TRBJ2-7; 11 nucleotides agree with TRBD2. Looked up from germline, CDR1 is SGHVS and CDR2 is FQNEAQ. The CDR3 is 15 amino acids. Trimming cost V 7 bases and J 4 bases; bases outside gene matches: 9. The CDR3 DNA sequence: TGTGCCAGCACCCCGGGACTAGCGGTGACTTACGAGCAGTACTTC. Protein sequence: CASTPGLAVTYEQYF. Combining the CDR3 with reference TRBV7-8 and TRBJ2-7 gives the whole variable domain GAGVSQSPRYKVAKRGQDVALRCDPISGHVSLFWYQQALGQGPEFLTYFQNEAQLDKSGLPSDRFFAERPEGSVSTLKIQRTQQEDSAVYLCASTPGLAVTYEQYFGPGTRLTVT.

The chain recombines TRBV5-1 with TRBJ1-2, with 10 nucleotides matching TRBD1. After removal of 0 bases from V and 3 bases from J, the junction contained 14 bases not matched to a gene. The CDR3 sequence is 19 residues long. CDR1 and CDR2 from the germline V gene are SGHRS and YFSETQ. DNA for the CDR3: TGCGCCAGCAGCTTGGATCTTCGGGACAGGGGCGCCCGGGACTATGGCTACACCTTC. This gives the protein CASSLDLRDRGARDYGYTF.

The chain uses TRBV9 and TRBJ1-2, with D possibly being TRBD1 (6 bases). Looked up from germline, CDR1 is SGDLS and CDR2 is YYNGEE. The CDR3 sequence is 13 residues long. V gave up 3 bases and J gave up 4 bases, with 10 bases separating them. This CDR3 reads CASSATGLYGYTF. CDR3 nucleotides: TGTGCCAGCAGCGCAACAGGGCTCTATGGCTACACCTTC.

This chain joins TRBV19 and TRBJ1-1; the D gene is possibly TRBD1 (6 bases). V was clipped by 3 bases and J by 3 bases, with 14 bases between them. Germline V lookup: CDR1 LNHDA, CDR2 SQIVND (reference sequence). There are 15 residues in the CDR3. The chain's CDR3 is CASSMRGGGDTEAFF. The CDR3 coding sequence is TGTGCCAGTAGTATGAGAGGAGGGGGGGACACTGAAGCTTTCTTT.

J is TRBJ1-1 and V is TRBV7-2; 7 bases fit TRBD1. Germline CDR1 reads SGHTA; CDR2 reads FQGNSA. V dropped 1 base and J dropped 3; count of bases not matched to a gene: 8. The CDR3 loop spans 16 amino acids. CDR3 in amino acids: CASSLGQGARHTEAFF. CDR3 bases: TGTGCCAGCAGCTTAGGACAGGGTGCTCGGCACACTGAAGCTTTCTTT.

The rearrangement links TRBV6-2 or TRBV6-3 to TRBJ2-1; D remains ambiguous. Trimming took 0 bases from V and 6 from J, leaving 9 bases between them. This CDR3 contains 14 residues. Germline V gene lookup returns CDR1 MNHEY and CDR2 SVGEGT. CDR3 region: CASSYSFPGNEQFF. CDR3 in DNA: TGTGCCAGCAGTTACTCTTTTCCGGGCAATGAGCAGTTCTTC.

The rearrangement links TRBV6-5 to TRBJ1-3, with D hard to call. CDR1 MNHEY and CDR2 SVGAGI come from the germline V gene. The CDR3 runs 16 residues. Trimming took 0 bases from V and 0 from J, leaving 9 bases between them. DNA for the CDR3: TGTGCCAGCAGTTACTCGACTCCTTACTCTGGAAACACCATATATTTT. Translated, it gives CASSYSTPYSGNTIYF.

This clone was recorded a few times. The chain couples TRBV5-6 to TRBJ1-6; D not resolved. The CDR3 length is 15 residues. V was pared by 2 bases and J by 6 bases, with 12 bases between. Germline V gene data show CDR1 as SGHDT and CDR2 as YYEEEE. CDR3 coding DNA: TGTGCCAGCAGCTTCCCGCGACGGGTTAATTCACCCCTCCACTTT. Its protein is CASSFPRRVNSPLHF.

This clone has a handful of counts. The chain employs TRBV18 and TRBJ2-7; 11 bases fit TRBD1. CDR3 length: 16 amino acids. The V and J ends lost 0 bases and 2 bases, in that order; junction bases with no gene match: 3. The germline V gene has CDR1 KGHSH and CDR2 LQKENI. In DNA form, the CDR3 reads TGTGCCAGCTCACCACCAGGGACAGGGGGAACCTACGAGCAGTACTTC. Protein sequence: CASSPPGTGGTYEQYF.

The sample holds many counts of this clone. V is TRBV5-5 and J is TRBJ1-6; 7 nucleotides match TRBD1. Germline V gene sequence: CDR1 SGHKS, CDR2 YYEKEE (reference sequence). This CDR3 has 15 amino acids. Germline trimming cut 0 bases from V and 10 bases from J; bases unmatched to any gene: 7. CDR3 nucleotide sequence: TGTGCCAGCAGCTTGGCCCAGGGGGTTGGCTCACCCCTCCACTTT. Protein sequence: CASSLAQGVGSPLHF.

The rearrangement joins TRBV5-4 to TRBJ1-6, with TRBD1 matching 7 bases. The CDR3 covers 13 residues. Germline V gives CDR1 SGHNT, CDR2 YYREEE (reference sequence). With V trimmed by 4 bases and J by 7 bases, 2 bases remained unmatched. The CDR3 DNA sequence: TGTGCCAGCAGCCCGGACAGGAATTCACCCCTCCACTTT. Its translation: CASSPDRNSPLHF.

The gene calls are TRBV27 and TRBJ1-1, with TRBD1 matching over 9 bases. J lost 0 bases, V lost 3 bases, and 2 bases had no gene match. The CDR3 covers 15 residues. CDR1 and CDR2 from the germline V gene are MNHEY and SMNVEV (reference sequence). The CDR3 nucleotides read TGTGCCAGCAGTTTCAGGACAGGGGTGAACACTGAAGCTTTCTTT. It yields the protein CASSFRTGVNTEAFF.

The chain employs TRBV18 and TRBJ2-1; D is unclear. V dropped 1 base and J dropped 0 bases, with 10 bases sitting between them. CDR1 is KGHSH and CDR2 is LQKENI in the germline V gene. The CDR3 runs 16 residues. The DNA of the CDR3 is TGTGCCAGCTCACCACGGATACAGAGCTCCTACAATGAGCAGTTCTTC. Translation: CASSPRIQSSYNEQFF.

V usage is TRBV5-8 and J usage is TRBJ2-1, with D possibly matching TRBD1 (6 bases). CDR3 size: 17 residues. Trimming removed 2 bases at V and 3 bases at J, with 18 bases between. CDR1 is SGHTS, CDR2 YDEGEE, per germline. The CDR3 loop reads CASSLSVTGNGYNEQFF. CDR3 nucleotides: TGTGCCAGCAGCTTAAGCGTTACAGGGAATGGCTACAATGAGCAGTTCTTC.

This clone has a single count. CDR3 nucleotide sequence: TGCGCCAGCAGCCTCCTGGGACAGGGGACCTATGGCTACACCTTC. Translating it yields CASSLLGQGTYGYTF. This chain uses TRBV4-3 with TRBJ1-2, with 10 bases lining up with TRBD1. J lost 4 bases, V lost 4 bases, and 6 bases had no gene match. This CDR3 is built from 15 residues. Germline-derived CDR1 and CDR2 are LGHNA and YSLEER.

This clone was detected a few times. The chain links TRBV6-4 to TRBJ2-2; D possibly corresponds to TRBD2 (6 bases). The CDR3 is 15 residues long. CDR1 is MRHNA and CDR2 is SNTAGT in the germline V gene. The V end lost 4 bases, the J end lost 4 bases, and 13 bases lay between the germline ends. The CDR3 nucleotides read TGTGCCAGCAGTGTTGAGGGAGGACTCACCGGGGAGCTGTTTTTT. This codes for CASSVEGGLTGELFF.

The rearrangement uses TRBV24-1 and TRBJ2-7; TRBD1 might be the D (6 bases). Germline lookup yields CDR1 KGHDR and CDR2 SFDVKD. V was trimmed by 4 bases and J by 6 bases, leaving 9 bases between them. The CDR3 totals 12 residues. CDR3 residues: CATSDLRGEQYF. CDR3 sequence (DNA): TGTGCCACCAGTGACCTCAGGGGCGAGCAGTACTTC.

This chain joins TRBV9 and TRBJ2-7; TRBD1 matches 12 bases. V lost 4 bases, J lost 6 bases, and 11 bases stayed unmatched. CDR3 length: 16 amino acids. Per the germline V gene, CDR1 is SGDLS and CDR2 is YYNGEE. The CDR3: CASSTSGGQGASEQYF. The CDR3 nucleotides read TGTGCCAGCAGCACTTCGGGGGGACAGGGGGCCTCCGAGCAGTACTTC.

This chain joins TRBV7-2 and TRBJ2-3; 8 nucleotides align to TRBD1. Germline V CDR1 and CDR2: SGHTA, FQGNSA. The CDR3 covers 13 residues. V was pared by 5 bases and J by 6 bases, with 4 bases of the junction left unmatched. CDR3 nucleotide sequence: TGTGCCAGCAGCGCGACAGGGGTGGATACGCAGTATTTT. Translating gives CASSATGVDTQYF.